This T cell receptor (beta chain) was captured by sequencing in a study of control samples from healthy donors and cancer patients. The CDR3 runs to 16 residues. Per germline, CDR1 SGHTA and CDR2 FQGTGA. V shed 1 base, J shed 3 bases, and the junction held 3 bases outside the gene matches. TCRdb's table, derived via immunoSEQ multiplex PCR, lists solely in-frame clones and lacks some. Counted here are 24,000 or so clones, around 85% occurring once; the ten biggest clones make up roughly 40%. The TCR sequence derives from a man aged 55 to 69 with head and neck cancer. The chain combines TRBV7-3 with TRBJ2-3; 11 nucleotides align to TRBD1. The sequenced sample was PBMCs. The CDR3 is CASSLIGQGATDTQYF. CDR3 sequence (DNA): TGTGCCAGCAGCTTAATCGGACAGGGGGCAACAGATACGCAGTATTTT.